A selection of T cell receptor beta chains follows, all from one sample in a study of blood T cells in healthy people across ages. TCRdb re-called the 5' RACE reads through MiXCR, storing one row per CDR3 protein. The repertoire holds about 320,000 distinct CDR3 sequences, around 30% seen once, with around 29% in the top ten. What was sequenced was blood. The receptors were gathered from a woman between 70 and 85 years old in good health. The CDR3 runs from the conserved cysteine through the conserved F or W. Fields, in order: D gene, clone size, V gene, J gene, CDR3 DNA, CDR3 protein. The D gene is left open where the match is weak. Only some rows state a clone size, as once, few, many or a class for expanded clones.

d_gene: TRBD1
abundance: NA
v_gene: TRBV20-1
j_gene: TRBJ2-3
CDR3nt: TGCAGTGCTAGAGATGGGGACAGGGGATTCGATACGCAGTATTTT
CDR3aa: CSARDGDRGFDTQYF

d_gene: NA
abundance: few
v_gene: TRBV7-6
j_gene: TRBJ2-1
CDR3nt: TGTGCCAGCAGCCCCCCAGGCCCCTCGTCCGGGCCTCTCCTCTTC
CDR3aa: CASSPPGPSSGPLLF

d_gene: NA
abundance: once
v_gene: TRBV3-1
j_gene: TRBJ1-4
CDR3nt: TGTGCCAGCAGCCAAGATGAAAGTAAACTGTTTTTT
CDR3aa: CASSQDESKLFF

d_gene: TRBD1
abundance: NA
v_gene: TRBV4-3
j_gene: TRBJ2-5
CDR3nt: TGCGCCAGCAGCCCCGACAGGGGATACCAAGAGACCCAGTACTTC
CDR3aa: CASSPDRGYQETQYF

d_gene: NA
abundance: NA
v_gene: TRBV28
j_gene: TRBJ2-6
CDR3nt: TGTGCCAGCAGCGCGGGACAGTTCTCTGGGGCCAACGTCCTGACTTTC
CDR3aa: CASSAGQFSGANVLTF

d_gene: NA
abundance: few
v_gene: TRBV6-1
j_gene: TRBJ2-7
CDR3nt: TGTGCCAGCAGTGCAAAAGGGAGTACCGGTTCCTACGAGCAGTACTTC
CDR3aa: CASSAKGSTGSYEQYF

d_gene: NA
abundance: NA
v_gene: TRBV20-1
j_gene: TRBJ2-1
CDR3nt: TGCAGTGCTAGAGATTGGGGCAATGAGCAGTTCTTC
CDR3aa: CSARDWGNEQFF

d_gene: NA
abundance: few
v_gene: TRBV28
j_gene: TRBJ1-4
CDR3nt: TGTGCCAGCAGTGCCTCGTCAGGGAGTGAAAAACTGTTTTTT
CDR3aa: CASSASSGSEKLFF

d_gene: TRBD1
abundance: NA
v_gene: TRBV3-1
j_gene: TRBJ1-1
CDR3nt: TGTGCCAGCAGCCGGTTAATACAGGGGGCCACAATGGGAAAAGCTTTCTTT
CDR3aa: CASSRLIQGATMGKAFF

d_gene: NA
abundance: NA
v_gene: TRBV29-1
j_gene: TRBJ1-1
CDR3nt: TGCAGCGTTGAACGGCTCCTGAACACTGAAGCTTTCTTT
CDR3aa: CSVERLLNTEAFF

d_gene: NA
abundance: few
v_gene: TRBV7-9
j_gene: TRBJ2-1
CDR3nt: TGTGCCAGCAGCTTTGGGCAGAACTACAATGAGCAGTTCTTC
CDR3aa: CASSFGQNYNEQFF

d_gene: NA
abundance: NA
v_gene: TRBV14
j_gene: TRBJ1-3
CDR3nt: TGTGCCAGCAGCCAAGATCTCGGGAATCGGGACACCATATATTTT
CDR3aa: CASSQDLGNRDTIYF

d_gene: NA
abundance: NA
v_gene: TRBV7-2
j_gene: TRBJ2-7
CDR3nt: TGTGCCAGCAGCTTAGTATACGGAGTGGCCCTCTCCTACGAGCAGTACTTC
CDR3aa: CASSLVYGVALSYEQYF

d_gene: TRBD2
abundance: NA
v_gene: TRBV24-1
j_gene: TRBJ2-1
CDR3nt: TGTGCCACCGAGGGGACTAGCGGGAGGGGGGATGAGCAGTTCTTC
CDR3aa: CATEGTSGRGDEQFF

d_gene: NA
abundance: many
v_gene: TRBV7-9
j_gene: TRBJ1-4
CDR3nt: TGTGCCAGCTGGACCGAGGAAAAACTGTTTTTT
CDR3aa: CASWTEEKLFF

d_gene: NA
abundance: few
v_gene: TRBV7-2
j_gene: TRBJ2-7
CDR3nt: TGTGCCAGCAGCTTAGCGCCAGCTGTTTCCTACGAGCAGTACTTC
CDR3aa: CASSLAPAVSYEQYF

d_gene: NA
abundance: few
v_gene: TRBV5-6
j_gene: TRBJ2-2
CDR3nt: TGTGCCAGCAGCTTGGGCTCCGCCGGGGAGCTGTTTTTT
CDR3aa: CASSLGSAGELFF

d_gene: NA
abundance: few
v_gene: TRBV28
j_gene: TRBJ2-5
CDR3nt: TGTGCCAGCACTTCCGGAGGCAGCCCCCAAGAGACCCAGTACTTC
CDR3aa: CASTSGGSPQETQYF

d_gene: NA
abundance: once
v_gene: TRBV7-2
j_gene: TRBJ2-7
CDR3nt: TGTGCCAGCAGCTTATCAATCGGGACTCAATACGAGCAGTACTTC
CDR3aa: CASSLSIGTQYEQYF

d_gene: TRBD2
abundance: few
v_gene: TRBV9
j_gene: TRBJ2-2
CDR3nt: TGTGCCAGCAGCTTAAGGACTAGCCCCGGGGAGCTGTTTTTT
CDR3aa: CASSLRTSPGELFF

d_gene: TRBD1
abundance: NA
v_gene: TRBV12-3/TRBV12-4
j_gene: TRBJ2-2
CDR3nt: TGTGCCAGCAGACTTACGGGACAGGGGGCCGGGGAGCTGTTTTTT
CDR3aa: CASRLTGQGAGELFF

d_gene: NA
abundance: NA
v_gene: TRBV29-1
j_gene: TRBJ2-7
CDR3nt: TGCAGCGTCCGGGTCCCTATGGACGAGCAGTACTTC
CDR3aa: CSVRVPMDEQYF

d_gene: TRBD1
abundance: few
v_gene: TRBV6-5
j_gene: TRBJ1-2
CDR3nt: TGTGCCAGCAGTTGGGGGACAGGGGAATACTATGGCTACACCTTC
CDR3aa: CASSWGTGEYYGYTF

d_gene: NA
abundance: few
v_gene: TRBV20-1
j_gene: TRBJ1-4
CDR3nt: TGCAGTGCTAGAGATCCGGGTAGTAATGAAAAACTGTTTTTT
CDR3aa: CSARDPGSNEKLFF

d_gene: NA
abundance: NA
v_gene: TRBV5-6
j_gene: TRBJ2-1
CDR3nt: TGTGCCAGCAGCTTTGCTAGCGTCAATGAGCAGTTCTTC
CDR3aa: CASSFASVNEQFF

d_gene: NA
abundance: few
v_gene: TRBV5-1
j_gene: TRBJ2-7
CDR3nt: TGCGCCAGCAGTCCTGGGACAAACGAGCAGTACTTC
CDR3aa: CASSPGTNEQYF

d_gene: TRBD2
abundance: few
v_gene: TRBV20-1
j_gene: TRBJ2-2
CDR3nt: TGCAGTGCTAGGCCTAGCGGGAATACCGGGGAGCTGTTTTTT
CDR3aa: CSARPSGNTGELFF

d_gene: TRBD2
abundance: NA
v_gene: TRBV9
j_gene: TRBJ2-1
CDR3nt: TGTGCCAGCAGCGTAGAGGGACTAGCGGATGACAATGAGCAGTTCTTC
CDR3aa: CASSVEGLADDNEQFF

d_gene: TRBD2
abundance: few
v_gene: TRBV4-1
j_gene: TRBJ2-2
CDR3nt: TGCGCCAGCATGAAGGAGGCGGGAGACTGGATCGGGGAGCTGTTTTTT
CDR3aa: CASMKEAGDWIGELFF

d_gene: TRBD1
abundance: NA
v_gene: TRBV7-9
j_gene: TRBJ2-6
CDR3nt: TGTGCCAGCAGCTTGTCTACAGGGGGCCTTTTTGTCCTGACTTTC
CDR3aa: CASSLSTGGLFVLTF

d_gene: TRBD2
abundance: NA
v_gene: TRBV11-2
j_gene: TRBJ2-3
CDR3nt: TGTGCCGGCAGCCCGGGAGGGACGGGAGCAGATACGCAGTATTTT
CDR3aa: CAGSPGGTGADTQYF

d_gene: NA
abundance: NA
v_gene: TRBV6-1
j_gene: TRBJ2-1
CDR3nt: TGTGCCAGCAGGGGTGAGCAGTTCTTC
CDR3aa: CASRGEQFF

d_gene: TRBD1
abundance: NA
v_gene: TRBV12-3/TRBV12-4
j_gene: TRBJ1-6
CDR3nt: TGTGCCAGCAGTTTAGACAGGGGTTCACCCCTCCACTTT
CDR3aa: CASSLDRGSPLHF

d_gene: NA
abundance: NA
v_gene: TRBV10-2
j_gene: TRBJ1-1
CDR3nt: TGCGCCAGCTTCCCTAGGGGGAACACTGAAGCTTTCTTT
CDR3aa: CASFPRGNTEAFF

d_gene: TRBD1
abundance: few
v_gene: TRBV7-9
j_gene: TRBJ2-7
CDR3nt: TGTGCCAGCAGCTTATTCACTGGAGACAGGGGGCACGAGCAGTACTTC
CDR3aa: CASSLFTGDRGHEQYF

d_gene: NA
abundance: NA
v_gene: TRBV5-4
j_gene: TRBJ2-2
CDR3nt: TGTGCCAGCAGCCTCCAGGGCGGGGAGCTGTTTTTT
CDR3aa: CASSLQGGELFF

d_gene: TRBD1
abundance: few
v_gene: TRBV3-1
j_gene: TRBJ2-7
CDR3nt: TGTGCCAGCAGCCGACAGGGCTCTGCCTACGAGCAGTACTTC
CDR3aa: CASSRQGSAYEQYF

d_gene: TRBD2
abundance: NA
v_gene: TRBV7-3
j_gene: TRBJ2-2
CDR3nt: TGTGCCAGCAGCCCCCTCGGTGGGGGGGGAAACACCGGGGAGCTGTTTTTT
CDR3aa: CASSPLGGGGNTGELFF

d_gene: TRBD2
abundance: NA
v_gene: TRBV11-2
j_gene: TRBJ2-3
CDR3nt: TGTGCCAGCAGCTCGACTAGCGGCACAGATACGCAGTATTTT
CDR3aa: CASSSTSGTDTQYF

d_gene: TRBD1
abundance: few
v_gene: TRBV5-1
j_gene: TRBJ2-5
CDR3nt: TGCGCCAGCAGCTTGGATGCGGCAGGGGGCGGAGAGACCCAGTACTTC
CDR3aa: CASSLDAAGGGETQYF

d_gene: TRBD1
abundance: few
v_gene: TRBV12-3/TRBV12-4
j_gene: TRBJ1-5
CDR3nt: TGTGCCAGCAGTCTGGGCCTTGGGGCCTCAGGGGGTGTAAAACAGCCCCAGCATTTT
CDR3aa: CASSLGLGASGGVKQPQHF

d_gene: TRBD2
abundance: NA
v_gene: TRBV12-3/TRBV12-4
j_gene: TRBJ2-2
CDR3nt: TGTGCCAGCACCCCCGAAGCGGGAGTAACCGGGGAGCTGTTTTTT
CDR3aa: CASTPEAGVTGELFF

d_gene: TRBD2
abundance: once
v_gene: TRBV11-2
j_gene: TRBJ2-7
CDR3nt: TGTGCCAGCAGCTTAGATGAGGGAGGGTACTACGAGCAGTACTTC
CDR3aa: CASSLDEGGYYEQYF

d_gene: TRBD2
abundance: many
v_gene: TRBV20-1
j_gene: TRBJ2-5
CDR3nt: TGCAGTGCTAGCCCCAGCGGGACAGAGACCCAGTACTTC
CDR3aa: CSASPSGTETQYF

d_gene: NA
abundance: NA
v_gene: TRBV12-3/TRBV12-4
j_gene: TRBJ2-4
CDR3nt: TGTGCCGGCACCTCACTAGCCAAAAACATTCAGTACTTC
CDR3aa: CAGTSLAKNIQYF

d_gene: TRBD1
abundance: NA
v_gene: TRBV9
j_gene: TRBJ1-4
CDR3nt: TGTGCCAGCAGCGTCGGGGGCAGGGGGCAGGAAAAACTGTTTTTT
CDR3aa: CASSVGGRGQEKLFF

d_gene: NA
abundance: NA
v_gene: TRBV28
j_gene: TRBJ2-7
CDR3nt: TGTGCCTCACAACCGGGACTTCTCTACGAGCAGTACTTC
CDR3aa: CASQPGLLYEQYF

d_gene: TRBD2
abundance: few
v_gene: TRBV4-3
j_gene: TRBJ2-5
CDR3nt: TGCGCCAGCAGCACGAGTATTGGGACTAGCGGCCTCCAAGAGACCCAGTACTTC
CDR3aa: CASSTSIGTSGLQETQYF

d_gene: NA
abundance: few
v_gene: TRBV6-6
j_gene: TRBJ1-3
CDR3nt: TGTGCCAGCAGTTACTCCAGTTCAGGAAACACCATATATTTT
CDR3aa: CASSYSSSGNTIYF

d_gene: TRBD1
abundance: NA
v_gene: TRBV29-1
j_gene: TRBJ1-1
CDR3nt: TGCAGCGTAAACAGGGGTGGCACTGAAGCTTTCTTT
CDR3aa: CSVNRGGTEAFF

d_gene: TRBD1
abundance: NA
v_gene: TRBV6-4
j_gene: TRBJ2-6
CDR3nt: TGTGCCAGCAGTGACGGTCAGGGGGAAACTGGGGCCAACGTCCTGACTTTC
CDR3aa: CASSDGQGETGANVLTF

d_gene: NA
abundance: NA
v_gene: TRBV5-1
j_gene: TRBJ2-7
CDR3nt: TGCGCCAGCTCAACGGGGCACTCCAGCTCCTACGAGCAGTACTTC
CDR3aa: CASSTGHSSSYEQYF

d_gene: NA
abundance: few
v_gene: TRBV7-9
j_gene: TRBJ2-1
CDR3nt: TGTGCCAGCAGCTATGGGGGATCAGCCAATGAGCAGTTCTTC
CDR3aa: CASSYGGSANEQFF

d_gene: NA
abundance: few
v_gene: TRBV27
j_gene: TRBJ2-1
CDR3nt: TGTGCCAGCAGTGGAACGGGACGGATCTACAATGAGCAGTTCTTC
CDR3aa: CASSGTGRIYNEQFF

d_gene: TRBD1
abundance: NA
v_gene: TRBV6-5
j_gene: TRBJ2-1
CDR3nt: TGTGCCAGCAGTTATTCCACAGGGGGTGGTCCTTACAATGAGCAGTTCTTC
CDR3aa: CASSYSTGGGPYNEQFF

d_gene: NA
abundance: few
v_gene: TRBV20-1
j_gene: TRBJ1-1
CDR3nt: TGCGGTGCTCTGGGACAAATGAACACTGAAGCTTTCTTT
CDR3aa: CGALGQMNTEAFF

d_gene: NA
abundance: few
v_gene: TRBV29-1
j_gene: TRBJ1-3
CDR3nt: TGCAGCGTTGTAGGGGGATTTGCTGGAAACACCATATATTTT
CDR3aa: CSVVGGFAGNTIYF

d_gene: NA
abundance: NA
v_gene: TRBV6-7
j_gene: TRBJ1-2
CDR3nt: TGTGCCAGCAGTTCCCCTCTACAGGATTTCTATGGCTACACCTTC
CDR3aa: CASSSPLQDFYGYTF

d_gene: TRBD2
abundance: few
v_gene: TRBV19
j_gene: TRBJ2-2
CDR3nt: TGTGCCAGCCCCGGACTAGCCGGGGAGCTGTTTTTT
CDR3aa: CASPGLAGELFF

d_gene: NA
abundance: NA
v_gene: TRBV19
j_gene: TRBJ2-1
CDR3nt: TGTGCCAGTAGTACCGGACTAAACAATGAGCAGTTCTTC
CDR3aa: CASSTGLNNEQFF